These T cell receptor beta chains were read from a single sample in a study of glioma-infiltrating T cells after dendritic cell vaccination. TCRdb's table, derived via immunoSEQ multiplex PCR, lists solely in-frame clones and lacks some. The top ten hold roughly 2.9% of the sample, which has about 24,000 clones, about nine tenths seen once. Here the sequenced sample was blood, taken after dendritic cell vaccination. The receptors here all came from a human donor with glioblastoma. Each CDR3 is given with its conserved first and last residue. D genes are given only for firm matches. The size field is filled for only some rows; it gives once, few, many or a size class.

V gene: TRBV7-2; clone size: .; D gene: TRBD1; J gene: TRBJ1-6; CDR3 protein: CASSAHRGSNSPLHF; CDR3 DNA: TGTGCCAGCAGCGCCCACAGGGGGTCTAATTCACCCCTCCACTTT
V gene: TRBV11-1; clone size: .; D gene: TRBD2; J gene: TRBJ2-3; CDR3 protein: CASSLGTSGTDTQYF; CDR3 DNA: TGTGCCAGCAGCTTGGGGACTAGCGGCACAGATACGCAGTATTTT
V gene: TRBV7-2; clone size: .; D gene: .; J gene: TRBJ1-2; CDR3 protein: CASSSRDYGYTF; CDR3 DNA: TGTGCCAGCAGCTCTAGAGACTATGGCTACACCTTC
V gene: TRBV5-1; clone size: .; D gene: .; J gene: TRBJ1-6; CDR3 protein: CASSLETLEAPLHF; CDR3 DNA: TGCGCCAGCAGCTTGGAAACTTTAGAAGCACCCCTCCACTTT
V gene: TRBV11-2; clone size: .; D gene: TRBD1; J gene: TRBJ1-1; CDR3 protein: CASSLDPRGLHTNTEAFF; CDR3 DNA: TGTGCCAGCAGCTTAGATCCTAGGGGGCTCCATACGAACACTGAAGCTTTCTTT
V gene: TRBV5-1; clone size: .; D gene: TRBD1; J gene: TRBJ2-7; CDR3 protein: CASSVGTGGFNEQYF; CDR3 DNA: TGCGCCAGCAGCGTCGGGACAGGGGGATTTAACGAGCAGTACTTC
V gene: TRBV4-1; clone size: .; D gene: .; J gene: TRBJ1-4; CDR3 protein: CASSQARGANEKLFF; CDR3 DNA: TGCGCCAGCAGCCAAGCTCGGGGGGCAAATGAAAAACTGTTTTTT
V gene: TRBV7-9; clone size: .; D gene: TRBD1; J gene: TRBJ1-6; CDR3 protein: CASSSEQGAGTYNSPLHF; CDR3 DNA: TGTGCCAGCAGTTCGGAACAGGGGGCAGGGACCTATAATTCACCCCTCCACTTT
V gene: TRBV5-1; clone size: .; D gene: .; J gene: TRBJ2-5; CDR3 protein: CASSSLGGPGVETQYF; CDR3 DNA: TGCGCCAGCAGCTCTCTCGGGGGACCGGGGGTGGAGACCCAGTACTTC
V gene: TRBV11-3; clone size: .; D gene: TRBD2; J gene: TRBJ2-5; CDR3 protein: CASSSTRGGGETQYF; CDR3 DNA: TGTGCCAGCAGCTCCACACGGGGGGGCGGAGAGACCCAGTACTTC
V gene: TRBV5-1; clone size: .; D gene: .; J gene: TRBJ2-1; CDR3 protein: CASSLVGQGGGDNEQFF; CDR3 DNA: TGCGCCAGCAGCTTGGTAGGTCAGGGTGGCGGGGACAATGAGCAGTTCTTC
V gene: TRBV19; clone size: .; D gene: TRBD2; J gene: TRBJ2-5; CDR3 protein: CASTRLAGGQETQYF; CDR3 DNA: TGTGCCAGTACCCGACTAGCGGGGGGGCAAGAGACCCAGTACTTC
V gene: TRBV4-2; clone size: .; D gene: .; J gene: TRBJ1-6; CDR3 protein: CASSQEPKNTYNSPLHF; CDR3 DNA: TGTGCCAGCAGCCAAGAACCCAAGAACACATATAATTCACCCCTCCACTTT
V gene: TRBV30; clone size: .; D gene: TRBD1; J gene: TRBJ2-4; CDR3 protein: CAWSGTGALSNIQYF; CDR3 DNA: TGTGCCTGGAGTGGGACAGGGGCCCTATCAAACATTCAGTACTTC
V gene: TRBV7-9; clone size: .; D gene: .; J gene: TRBJ2-7; CDR3 protein: CASSLEGAFYEQYF; CDR3 DNA: TGTGCCAGCAGCTTAGAAGGGGCGTTCTACGAGCAGTACTTC
V gene: TRBV2; clone size: .; D gene: .; J gene: TRBJ1-5; CDR3 protein: CASRKGGESQPQHF; CDR3 DNA: TGTGCCAGCAGAAAGGGGGGGGAAAGTCAGCCCCAGCATTTT
V gene: TRBV7-9; clone size: .; D gene: TRBD1; J gene: TRBJ1-6; CDR3 protein: CPLTPGQGNNSPLHF; CDR3 DNA: TGTCCACTTACACCGGGACAGGGTAACAATTCACCCCTCCACTTT
V gene: TRBV6-5; clone size: .; D gene: .; J gene: TRBJ1-1; CDR3 protein: CASSSQGSEAFF; CDR3 DNA: TGTGCCAGCAGTTCCCAGGGGAGTGAAGCTTTCTTT
V gene: TRBV10-3; clone size: .; D gene: .; J gene: TRBJ2-1; CDR3 protein: CAISESWEQGQFF; CDR3 DNA: TGTGCCATCAGTGAGTCCTGGGAGCAAGGGCAGTTCTTC
V gene: TRBV5-1; clone size: .; D gene: .; J gene: TRBJ2-7; CDR3 protein: CASSGQGFYEQYF; CDR3 DNA: TGCGCCAGCAGCGGGCAGGGTTTCTACGAGCAGTACTTC
V gene: TRBV11-2; clone size: .; D gene: .; J gene: TRBJ2-3; CDR3 protein: CASSPTTLTRGNTQYF; CDR3 DNA: TGTGCCAGCAGCCCTACGACGCTAACCAGGGGTAATACGCAGTATTTT
V gene: TRBV5-1; clone size: .; D gene: .; J gene: TRBJ2-7; CDR3 protein: CASSIQVSSYEQYF; CDR3 DNA: TGCGCCAGCAGCATACAGGTTAGCTCCTACGAGCAGTACTTC
V gene: TRBV4-1; clone size: .; D gene: .; J gene: TRBJ2-1; CDR3 protein: CASSQDQGWLEQFF; CDR3 DNA: TGCGCCAGCAGCCAAGATCAGGGGTGGCTTGAGCAGTTCTTC
V gene: TRBV18; clone size: .; D gene: .; J gene: TRBJ2-7; CDR3 protein: CASSPRRGHEQYF; CDR3 DNA: TGTGCCAGCTCACCAAGGCGGGGGCACGAGCAGTACTTC
V gene: TRBV19; clone size: .; D gene: .; J gene: TRBJ2-7; CDR3 protein: CASSPGWPGGYEQYF; CDR3 DNA: TGTGCCAGTAGTCCCGGTTGGCCAGGAGGCTACGAGCAGTACTTC
V gene: TRBV5-1; clone size: few; D gene: .; J gene: TRBJ1-6; CDR3 protein: CASSTRDPLSAYNSPLHF; CDR3 DNA: TGCGCCAGCAGCACGCGGGACCCCCTATCAGCCTATAATTCCCCCCTCCACTTT
V gene: TRBV6-1; clone size: .; D gene: TRBD1; J gene: TRBJ2-7; CDR3 protein: CASSIGTGQGYF; CDR3 DNA: TGTGCCAGCAGTATCGGGACAGGTCAAGGGTACTTC
V gene: TRBV5-1; clone size: .; D gene: .; J gene: TRBJ2-3; CDR3 protein: CASSHGPDTQYF; CDR3 DNA: TGCGCCAGCAGCCATGGCCCCGATACGCAGTATTTT
V gene: TRBV6-6; clone size: .; D gene: .; J gene: TRBJ2-2; CDR3 protein: CASSYIGGGTGELFF; CDR3 DNA: TGTGCCAGCAGTTACATCGGGGGAGGCACCGGGGAGCTGTTTTTT
V gene: TRBV19; clone size: .; D gene: TRBD2; J gene: TRBJ2-1; CDR3 protein: CASSIGLAGYNNEQFF; CDR3 DNA: TGTGCCAGTAGTATCGGACTAGCGGGATACAACAATGAGCAGTTCTTC
V gene: TRBV7-9; clone size: .; D gene: TRBD1; J gene: TRBJ2-5; CDR3 protein: CASRDAGTGGLETQYF; CDR3 DNA: TGTGCCAGCAGGGATGCCGGGACAGGGGGATTGGAGACCCAGTACTTC
V gene: TRBV10-1; clone size: .; D gene: .; J gene: TRBJ2-2; CDR3 protein: CASSEGGGLRGGELFF; CDR3 DNA: TGCGCCAGCAGTGAGGGTGGGGGCCTTCGAGGCGGGGAGCTGTTTTTT
V gene: TRBV6-6; clone size: .; D gene: .; J gene: TRBJ1-5; CDR3 protein: CASRLDSNQPQHF; CDR3 DNA: TGTGCCAGCAGACTAGACAGCAATCAGCCCCAGCATTTT
V gene: TRBV28; clone size: .; D gene: .; J gene: TRBJ1-2; CDR3 protein: CASRDRGGTNYGYTF; CDR3 DNA: TGTGCCAGCAGGGACCGAGGGGGAACTAACTATGGCTACACCTTC
V gene: TRBV18; clone size: once; D gene: .; J gene: TRBJ2-2; CDR3 protein: CASSRTDVNTGELFF; CDR3 DNA: TGTGCCAGCTCCCGGACAGACGTGAACACCGGGGAGCTGTTTTTT
V gene: TRBV14; clone size: .; D gene: .; J gene: TRBJ2-5; CDR3 protein: CASSQARGTGQETQYF; CDR3 DNA: TGTGCCAGCAGCCAAGCGCGGGGGACAGGACAAGAGACCCAGTACTTC